This T cell receptor beta chain was profiled in a study of blood T cell repertoires in COVID-19. Study in general: Acute and convalescent COVID-19 specimens originated in the United States, Italy and Spain.

The assay was immunoSEQ multiplex PCR, and TCRdb's table has in-frame clones only and misses some. The table has 150,000 to 200,000 clones, around nine tenths seen once. The CDR3 extends over 13 amino acids. Germline-derived CDR1 and CDR2 are MDHEN and SYDVKM. V dropped 5 bases and J dropped 7; count of bases not matched to a gene: 5. This TCR was sampled from a man aged 18 to 30 with active or convalescent COVID-19. What was sequenced was peripheral blood. This chain links TRBV28 with TRBJ2-1; 7 positions match TRBD1. The CDR3 protein is CASSPGTANEQFF. The CDR3 DNA follows: TGTGCCAGCAGTCCCGGGACAGCAAATGAGCAGTTCTTC.